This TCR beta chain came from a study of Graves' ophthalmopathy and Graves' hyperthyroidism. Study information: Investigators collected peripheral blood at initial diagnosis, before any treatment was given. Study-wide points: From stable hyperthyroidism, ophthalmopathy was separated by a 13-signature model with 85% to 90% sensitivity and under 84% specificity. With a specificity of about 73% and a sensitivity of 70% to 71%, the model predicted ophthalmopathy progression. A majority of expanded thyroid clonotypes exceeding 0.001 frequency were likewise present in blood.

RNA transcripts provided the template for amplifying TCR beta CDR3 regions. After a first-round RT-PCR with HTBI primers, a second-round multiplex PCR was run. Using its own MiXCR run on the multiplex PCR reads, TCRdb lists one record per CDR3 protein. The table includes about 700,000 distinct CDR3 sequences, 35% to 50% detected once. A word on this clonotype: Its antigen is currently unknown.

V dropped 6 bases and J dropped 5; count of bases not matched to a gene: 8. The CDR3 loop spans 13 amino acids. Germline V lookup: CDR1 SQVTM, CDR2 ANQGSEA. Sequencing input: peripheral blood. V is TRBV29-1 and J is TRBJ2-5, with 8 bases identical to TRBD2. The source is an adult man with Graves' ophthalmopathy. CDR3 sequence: CSVAGAPSETQYF. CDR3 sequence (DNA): TGCAGCGTAGCGGGAGCCCCCTCCGAGACCCAGTACTTC.